The clone carrying this TCR beta chain was seen repeatedly, ten times or more. Its antigen remains unidentified. The CDR3 runs 15 residues. J gave up 3 bases and V 1 base, and 4 bases lay outside the gene matches. In germline, CDR1 is SQVTM, CDR2 ANQGSEA. These data belong to a study of T cell repertoires in cytomegalovirus infection. On the study more broadly: Through public TCR beta signatures, both CMV infection and matching HLA type were indicated.

TCRdb reanalysed the reads using MiXCR and keeps one entry per CDR3 protein. This sample has about 27,000 distinct CDR3 sequences, with about a fifth found just once. This sequence originates from a human donor in good health (CMV status not recorded). Some clones in this sample may be carry-over from other donors' samples. The sequences come from CD8+ T cells from cultured PBMCs, collected from culture after CMV antigen stimulation. This chain uses TRBV29-1 with TRBJ2-7; 12 bases fit TRBD2. The CDR3 is CSVEGLAGVDYEQYF. The CDR3 DNA sequence: TGCAGCGTTGAAGGACTAGCGGGAGTAGACTACGAGCAGTACTTC.